This T cell receptor beta chain came from a study of response to subunit inactivated influenza vaccine. Via MiXCR, TCRdb re-called the RT-PCR reads, giving one row per CDR3 protein. The sample comprises 800,000 or so distinct CDR3 sequences, over 20% of which are singletons, and 9.5% to 13% rests with the top ten. CDR1 is SGHRS, CDR2 YFSETQ, per germline. Trimming took 1 base from V and 3 from J; bases not matched to a gene: 8. The CDR3 totals 16 residues. This receptor was obtained from a man between 45 and 60 years old who received an inactivated influenza vaccine. The chain links TRBV5-1 to TRBJ2-7; 9 bases line up with TRBD1. The source material was PBMCs from blood, sampled approximately 5 days after vaccination. CDR3 bases: TGCGCCAGCAGCTTGTTCCGGGACAGGGCAAACTACGAGCAGTACTTC. It specifies CASSLFRDRANYEQYF.